The clone carrying this T cell receptor beta chain was detected ten times or more. These data come from a study of T-cell reconstitution after alpha-beta-depleted transplantation in children. This CDR3 is built from 14 residues. The V gene lost 4 bases and the J gene lost 2 bases, with 12 bases spanning the gap. Germline CDR1 is SGHRS and CDR2 is YFSETQ. A library of TCRbeta sequences, prepared with unique molecular identifiers, was generated. TCRdb used MiXCR to reprocess the PCR reads, holding one entry per CDR3 protein. The data contain over 150,000 distinct CDR3 sequences, just over 14% of them singletons.

This sequence originates from a human donor who donated a stem cell graft to a child with acute lymphoblastic leukemia. The chain has TRBV5-1 and TRBJ1-1, with unresolved D. This material consisted of PBMCs from the stem cell graft donor, taken from the stem cell graft. The CDR3 coding sequence is TGCGCCAGCAGCCCGGGATCGGGAAACACTGAAGCTTTCTTT. Its protein is CASSPGSGNTEAFF.